Each of the 3 T cell receptor beta chains below was sequenced from the same sample in a study of Ad26.COV2.S vaccination and SARS-CoV-2 variants. Produced via immunoSEQ multiplex PCR; TCRdb's table is partial and in-frame only. The sample yields around 100,000 clones, approximately 82% seen once. The sample was peripheral blood, taken after recovery from COVID-19. These receptors all stem from a human donor who had recovered from COVID-19.

This sequence joins TRBV9 and TRBJ2-5, with D possibly matching TRBD2 (5 bases). Germline CDR1 is SGDLS and CDR2 is YYNGEE. Trimming took off 0 bases at V and 5 bases at J, with 14 bases between the two ends. The CDR3 is 15 residues long. Written as DNA, the CDR3 is TGTGCCAGCAGCGTAGGTGGAACCCGAGGGGAGACCCAGTACTTC. Residues: CASSVGGTRGETQYF.

The chain employs TRBV28 and TRBJ2-1; D unresolved. V lost 7 bases to trimming and J lost 9 bases, with 13 bases between them. Germline values: CDR1 MDHEN, CDR2 SYDVKM. CDR3 size: 12 residues. CDR3 nucleotides: TGTGCCAGCACGGAGTCCTGGGGTGAGCAGTTCTTC. Residues: CASTESWGEQFF.

The chain combines TRBV5-1 with TRBJ2-7; no definite D call. Trimming removed 4 bases at V and 4 bases at J, with 9 bases between. This CDR3 contains 12 residues. Looked up from germline, CDR1 is SGHRS and CDR2 is YFSETQ. Here the CDR3 reads CASSGPGYEQYF. CDR3 DNA sequence: TGCGCCAGCAGCGGGCCAGGATACGAGCAGTACTTC.